This T cell receptor (beta chain) was retrieved from a study of T cell responses to AZD1222 COVID-19 vaccine. Study-wide background: Second-dose intervals of approximately 4 or approximately 12 weeks were pooled. Study conclusions and caveats: Mostly white British, mostly female donors; authors suggested clonal diversity may be underestimated. The number of AZD1222 recipients seropositive at baseline was only five or six. With dominance at 160-218 and 743-854, vaccine-associated CD4 TCRs spanned spike.

The table came from immunoSEQ multiplex PCR; TCRdb's copy has only in-frame clones and leaves some out. The table has around 120,000 clones, about 90% seen once. V lost 1 base, J lost 7 bases, and 3 bases lay in between. Looked up from germline, CDR1 is MNHNY and CDR2 is SVGAGI (reference sequence). This CDR3 contains 11 residues. As concerns this clone: Its antigen is currently unknown.

The clonotype was recovered from an adult in good health. The sequences come from peripheral blood, collected on day 0 of AZD1222 vaccination. The chain links TRBV6-6 to TRBJ2-3; D gene uncertain. CDR3 in amino acids: CASSYLNTQYF. For the CDR3, the DNA is TGTGCCAGCAGTTACTTAAATACGCAGTATTTT.